The 31 T cell receptor beta chains below were found in one sample sequenced in a study of cytomegalovirus exposure and HLA in healthy donors. Vbeta (60) and Jbeta (13) primers were used in the PCR. Libraries were prepared by immunoSEQ multiplex PCR; TCRdb keeps only in-frame clonotypes and omits some of them. The table has about 150,000 clones, less than 90% seen once; the top ten hold over 2%. The sequencing sample was made of PBMCs. Source of these receptors: a boy aged 2 to 9 in good health and CMV-seronegative.

Concerning this clone itself: One end of the junction does not line up with germline, which may come from a read error. The chain links TRBV7-9 to TRBJ1-6; 8 positions agree with TRBD1. Germline CDR1 SEHNR, CDR2 FQNEAQ (reference sequence). The CDR3 contains 18 residues. The CDR3: CSSSPGTGGVFTNSPLHF. DNA of the CDR3: TGTTCCAGCTCACCGGGGACAGGTGGGGTTTTTACGAATTCACCCCTCCACTTT.

This sequence joins TRBV30 and TRBJ1-6; 8 bases line up with TRBD1. The germline CDR1 and CDR2 sequences are GTSNPN and SVGIG (reference sequence). The V gene end was trimmed by 4 bases and the J gene end by 10 bases; junction bases not matched to a gene: 6. CDR3 size: 13 residues. Written as DNA, the CDR3 is TGTGCCTGGACGGACAGGGTTGACTCACCCCTCCACTTT. This codes for CAWTDRVDSPLHF.

The V gene is TRBV7-2, the J gene TRBJ2-7; TRBD1 matches 7 bases. The J segment lost 4 bases and the V segment lost 5 bases, leaving 14 bases of the junction unmatched. This CDR3 region has 16 residues. Per germline, CDR1 SGHTA and CDR2 FQGNSA. The CDR3 nucleotides are TGTGCCAGCAGCGATGTCGGTAAGGGGGCATTATACGAGCAGTACTTC. Translating gives CASSDVGKGALYEQYF.

The chain recombines TRBV5-1 with TRBJ2-1, with TRBD2 matching over 13 bases. V lost 1 base, J lost 0 bases, and 13 bases stayed unmatched. The CDR3 covers 21 residues. Germline assignment: CDR1 SGHRS and CDR2 YFSETQ. The CDR3 region has the DNA TGCGCCAGCAGCTTGAGTAAACCGGGACTAGCGGGACTCAACTCCTACAATGAGCAGTTCTTC. This sequence encodes CASSLSKPGLAGLNSYNEQFF.

The chain has TRBV4-2 and TRBJ1-1; D not resolved. The CDR3 spans 14 residues. Deletions cut 1 base from V and 1 base from J, with 7 bases between. Germline lookup yields CDR1 LGHNA and CDR2 YNFKEQ. In DNA, the CDR3 is TGTGCCAGCAGCCAAGGGCGGAGGAACACTGAAGCTTTCTTT. This translates into CASSQGRRNTEAFF.

This chain connects TRBV15 to TRBJ1-4, with a possible D match to TRBD1 (6 bases). The germline CDR1 and CDR2 sequences are LNHNV and YYDKDF (reference sequence). Trimming shortened V by 1 base and J by 7 bases, and 16 bases separated the two germline ends. This CDR3 contains 16 residues. The CDR3 region is CATSRGGGGLREKLFF. Here the CDR3 DNA reads TGTGCCACCAGCAGAGGGGGGGGCGGCTTGCGTGAAAAACTGTTTTTT.

This clone has a handful of counts. V and J are TRBV10-3 and TRBJ1-3; D not certain. CDR1 and CDR2 (germline): ENHRY, SYGVKD. Trimming took 4 bases from V and 0 from J, leaving 10 bases between them. The CDR3 covers 15 residues. CDR3 DNA: TGTGCCATCAGTGGGCCACCAGACTCTGGAAACACCATATATTTT. It translates to CAISGPPDSGNTIYF.

The V and J genes are TRBV7-3 and TRBJ2-7, with 9 bases aligning to TRBD2. V dropped 6 bases and J dropped 5; count of bases not matched to a gene: 11. The CDR3 is made up of 15 amino acids. CDR1 is SGHTA and CDR2 is FQGTGA in the germline V gene. CDR3 DNA: TGTGCCAGCAGTTCTCAGGGGTTAGCGGGGGACGAGCAGTACTTC. Its protein is CASSSQGLAGDEQYF.

The gene calls are TRBV9 and TRBJ2-5; 10 nucleotides agree with TRBD2. V shed 0 bases, J shed 4 bases, and the junction held 3 bases outside the gene matches. Per the germline V gene, CDR1 is SGDLS and CDR2 is YYNGEE. The CDR3 sequence is 15 residues long. CDR3: CASSVGSGGAETQYF. The CDR3 bases are TGTGCCAGCAGCGTAGGGAGCGGGGGGGCAGAGACCCAGTACTTC. The whole variable domain, filled in from reference TRBV9 and TRBJ2-5, reads DSGVTQTPKHLITATGQRVTLRCSPRSGDLSVYWYQQSLDQGLQFLIQYYNGEERAKGNILERFSAQQFPDLHSELNLSSLELGDSALYFCASSVGSGGAETQYFGPGTRLLVL.

This chain joins TRBV19 and TRBJ1-6; D uncertain. Trimming cost V 5 bases and J 6 bases, with 14 bases left between them. Germline CDR1 reads LNHDA; CDR2 reads SQIVND (reference sequence). The CDR3 spans 15 residues. The DNA of the CDR3 is TGTGCCAGTAGTCTCCGAGCAAGCCGTAATTCACCCCTCCACTTT. It specifies CASSLRASRNSPLHF.

The genes are TRBV28 and TRBJ2-7; TRBD1 agrees at 7 bases. Germline-derived CDR1 and CDR2 are MDHEN and SYDVKM. This CDR3 contains 14 residues. Losses at the gene ends were 5 bases for V and 9 bases for J; bases not matched to a gene: 13. As DNA, the CDR3 is TGTGCCAGCAGTATCAGACAGGGCGAATCTGCGCAGTACTTC. Translation: CASSIRQGESAQYF.

The genes are TRBV7-6 and TRBJ1-1, with TRBD1 as a possible D gene (5 bases). Trimming removed 1 base from V and 1 base from J, with 10 bases in between. This CDR3 has 15 residues. Germline assignment: CDR1 SGHVS and CDR2 FNYEAQ. Here the CDR3 DNA reads TGTGCCAGCAGCTTAGGGCTCGGGGGGAACACTGAAGCTTTCTTT. Translated: CASSLGLGGNTEAFF.

The chain joins TRBV5-4 to TRBJ1-2; 10 nucleotides agree with TRBD1. The V and J ends lost 3 bases and 5 bases, in that order; junction bases with no gene match: 7. CDR3 size: 15 residues. Germline V lookup: CDR1 SGHNT, CDR2 YYREEE (reference sequence). This CDR3 reads CASSSTGTGVYGYTF. CDR3 DNA: TGTGCCAGCAGCTCGACCGGGACAGGGGTGTATGGCTACACCTTC.

The rearrangement links TRBV11-2 to TRBJ2-3; 8 bases line up with TRBD1. Germline V CDR1 and CDR2: SGHAT, FQNNGV. With V trimmed by 7 bases and J by 5 bases, 14 bases remained unmatched. The CDR3 is 16 residues long. The CDR3 nucleotides read TGTGCCAGCACCCACCCGGCAGGGGGCGTTGGAGATACGCAGTATTTT. Its translation is CASTHPAGGVGDTQYF.

This clone was recorded a few times. This chain connects TRBV25-1 to TRBJ1-1, with unresolved D. CDR1 is MGHDK, CDR2 SYGVNS, per germline. The CDR3 loop spans 16 amino acids. Trimming pared 3 bases from V and 5 bases from J, leaving 19 bases between. CDR3: CASSDHRQKSVTEAFF. CDR3 sequence (DNA): TGTGCCAGCAGTGATCACAGACAAAAATCGGTGACTGAAGCTTTCTTT.

V gene TRBV28 combines with J gene TRBJ2-2; 8 bases align to TRBD1. Germline CDR1 MDHEN, CDR2 SYDVKM. This CDR3 comprises 16 residues. Germline trimming cut 3 bases from V and 0 bases from J; bases unmatched to any gene: 3. CDR3 sequence (DNA): TGTGCCAGCAGTTTGACGGGACAGGCGAACACCGGGGAGCTGTTTTTT. Protein product: CASSLTGQANTGELFF.

J is TRBJ2-3 and V is TRBV7-2; the D gene is possibly TRBD2 (7 bases). CDR1 is SGHTA and CDR2 is FQGNSA in the germline V gene. This CDR3 comprises 16 residues. Trimming shortened V by 5 bases and J by 4 bases, and 19 bases separated the two germline ends. Here the CDR3 reads CASSRSQVGGADTQYF. CDR3 nucleotide sequence: TGTGCCAGCAGCCGTAGCCAGGTAGGGGGGGCAGATACGCAGTATTTT.

Turning to this clone: The junction differs from germline at one of its ends, possibly a read error. The rearrangement links TRBV15 to TRBJ2-7, with 9 bases matching TRBD2. Germline loops: CDR1 LNHNV, CDR2 YYDKDF (reference sequence). CDR3 length: 16 residues. CDR3 region: CATSRDSGSMTYERYF. The CDR3 nucleotides read TGTGCCACCAGCAGAGATAGCGGGAGTATGACCTACGAGCGGTACTTC. The variable domain in full, completed from reference TRBV15 and TRBJ2-7, reads DAMVIQNPRYQVTQFGKPVTLSCSQTLNHNVMYWYQQKSSQAPKLLFHYYDKDFNNEADTPDNFQSRRPNTSFCFLDIRSPGLGDTAMYLCATSRDSGSMTYERYFGPGTRLTVT.

This rearrangement joins TRBV7-2 to TRBJ2-7; 8 nucleotides align to TRBD1. The V gene's germline CDR1 is SGHTA and CDR2 FQGNSA. Losses at the gene ends were 2 bases for V and 2 bases for J; bases not matched to a gene: 11. The CDR3 is made up of 17 amino acids. Written as DNA, the CDR3 is TGTGCCAGCAGCTTACTTCCTGGGGCAGGGGGCACCTACGAGCAGTACTTC. Translating it yields CASSLLPGAGGTYEQYF.

V is TRBV7-9 and J is TRBJ1-1, with 7 bases fitting TRBD1. Germline V gives CDR1 SEHNR, CDR2 FQNEAQ (reference sequence). The CDR3 runs 15 residues. With V trimmed by 5 bases and J by 3 bases, 9 bases remained unmatched. The CDR3 spells CASSPTRQGDTEAFF. CDR3 sequence (DNA): TGTGCCAGCAGCCCGACCAGACAGGGTGACACTGAAGCTTTCTTT.

The gene calls are TRBV2 and TRBJ2-7; the match to TRBD1 covers 7 bases. J lost 3 bases, V lost 6 bases, and 8 bases had no gene match. This CDR3 has 14 residues. The germline V gene has CDR1 SNHLY and CDR2 FYNNEI. CDR3 DNA: TGTGCCAGCAGCGTCGGGACAGCCGGCTACGAGCAGTACTTC. This encodes CASSVGTAGYEQYF.

The chain links TRBV7-3 to TRBJ1-4; D perhaps matches TRBD1 (5 bases). V was shortened by 11 bases and J by 7 bases, with 14 bases between the two germline ends. The CDR3 runs 12 residues. The germline V gene has CDR1 SGHTA and CDR2 FQGTGA. CDR3 region: CARGGRGEKLFF. CDR3 in DNA: TGTGCCCGGGGGGGGAGGGGTGAAAAACTGTTTTTT.

This chain uses TRBV6-6 with TRBJ2-1; D might be TRBD1 (6 bases). CDR3 length equals 15 residues. Trimming took 5 bases from V and 4 from J, leaving 15 bases between them. CDR1 and CDR2 (germline): MNHNY, SVGAGI (reference sequence). CDR3 residues: CASSPRKGGYNEQFF. For the CDR3, the DNA is TGTGCCAGCAGTCCACGCAAAGGGGGTTACAATGAGCAGTTCTTC.

This clone was seen a few times. The chain employs TRBV5-6 and TRBJ1-4; 8 bases are shared with TRBD1. V lost 4 bases and J lost 7; bases outside the gene matches: 3. This CDR3 is built from 13 residues. From germline, CDR1 is SGHDT and CDR2 YYEEEE. Here the CDR3 reads CASSGQGFEKLFF. The CDR3 DNA sequence: TGTGCCAGCAGCGGACAGGGATTTGAAAAACTGTTTTTT.

The rearrangement links TRBV23-1 to TRBJ2-3, with D tentatively TRBD2 (6 bases). TRBV23-1 is filed as an ORF, its function uncertain. The CDR3 extends over 16 amino acids. Trimming took 3 bases from V and 6 from J, leaving 19 bases between them. The CDR3 is CASSHTGVTIPDTQYF. CDR3 DNA sequence: TGCGCCAGCAGTCATACGGGGGTTACGATCCCGGATACGCAGTATTTT.

The rearrangement joins TRBV28 to TRBJ2-7; 7 bases are a match to TRBD2. The trim removed 1 base at V and 2 bases at J, leaving 14 bases unmatched. The CDR3 sequence is 18 residues long. Per germline, CDR1 MDHEN and CDR2 SYDVKM. The chain's CDR3 is CASSLYEASGPPPYEQYF. Here the CDR3 DNA reads TGTGCCAGCAGTTTATATGAGGCTAGCGGACCTCCTCCCTACGAGCAGTACTTC.

The chain is built from TRBV5-3 and TRBJ2-3; possible D gene TRBD2, 5 bases. TRBV5-3 is noted as an ORF with a role that remains uncertain. The V and J ends lost 1 base and 5 bases respectively, with 14 bases between them. This CDR3 comprises 15 residues. This CDR3 is CARSLRRGGGDTQYF. In DNA, the CDR3 is TGTGCCAGAAGCTTGCGCCGGGGTGGTGGAGATACGCAGTATTTT.

The chain joins TRBV6-5 to TRBJ2-5, with a tentative D call TRBD1 (5 bases). Trimming shortened V by 6 bases and J by 2 bases, and 13 bases separated the two germline ends. The germline V gene has CDR1 MNHEY and CDR2 SVGAGI. The CDR3 totals 14 residues. The CDR3 here is CASRPKTDQETQYF. CDR3 nucleotides: TGTGCCAGCAGGCCGAAGACAGATCAAGAGACCCAGTACTTC.

The chain recombines TRBV9 with TRBJ2-7, with D perhaps TRBD2 (6 bases). The CDR3 runs 16 residues. Trimming cost V 2 bases and J 5 bases, with 20 bases left between them. Germline loops: CDR1 SGDLS, CDR2 YYNGEE. This CDR3 reads CASSVLSGGFTDEQYF. The CDR3 DNA is TGTGCCAGCAGCGTCCTTTCCGGGGGTTTTACCGACGAGCAGTACTTC.

A few counts support this clone. J is TRBJ2-1 and V is TRBV19; 7 bases agree with TRBD2. The ends lost 3 bases at V and 6 bases at J; junction bases unmatched: 11. The CDR3 totals 16 residues. CDR1 and CDR2 (germline): LNHDA, SQIVND (reference sequence). The CDR3 here is CASSIPLGGGSNEQFF. The CDR3 DNA sequence: TGTGCCAGTAGTATCCCCCTGGGCGGGGGTTCCAATGAGCAGTTCTTC.

The chain couples TRBV5-8 to TRBJ2-2; D call uncertain. V was shortened by 6 bases and J by 0 bases, with 12 bases between the two germline ends. Germline loops: CDR1 SGHTS, CDR2 YDEGEE. The CDR3 contains 15 residues. This CDR3 reads CASNTPGSNTGELFF. The CDR3 DNA follows: TGTGCCAGCAATACCCCAGGTTCGAACACCGGGGAGCTGTTTTTT.